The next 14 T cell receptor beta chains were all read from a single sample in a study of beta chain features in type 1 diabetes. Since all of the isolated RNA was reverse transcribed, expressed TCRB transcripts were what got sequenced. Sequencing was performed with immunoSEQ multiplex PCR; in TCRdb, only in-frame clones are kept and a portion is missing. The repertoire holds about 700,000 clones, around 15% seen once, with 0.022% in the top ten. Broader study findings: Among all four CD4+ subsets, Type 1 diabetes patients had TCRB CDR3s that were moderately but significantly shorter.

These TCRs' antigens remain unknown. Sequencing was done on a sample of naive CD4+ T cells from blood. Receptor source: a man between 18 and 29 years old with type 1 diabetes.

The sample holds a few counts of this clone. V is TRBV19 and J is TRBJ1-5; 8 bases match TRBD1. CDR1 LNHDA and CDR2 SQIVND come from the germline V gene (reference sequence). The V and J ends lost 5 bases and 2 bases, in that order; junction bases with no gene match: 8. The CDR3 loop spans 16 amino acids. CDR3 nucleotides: TGTGCCAGTAGTCCCAATTACAGGGGGGGCAATCAGCCCCAGCATTTT. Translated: CASSPNYRGGNQPQHF.

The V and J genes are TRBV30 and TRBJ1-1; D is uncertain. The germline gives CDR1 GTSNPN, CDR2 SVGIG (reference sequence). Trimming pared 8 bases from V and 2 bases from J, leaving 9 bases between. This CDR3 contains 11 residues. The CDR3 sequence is CAGVVNTEAFF. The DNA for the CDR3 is TGTGCCGGGGTTGTCAACACTGAAGCTTTCTTT.

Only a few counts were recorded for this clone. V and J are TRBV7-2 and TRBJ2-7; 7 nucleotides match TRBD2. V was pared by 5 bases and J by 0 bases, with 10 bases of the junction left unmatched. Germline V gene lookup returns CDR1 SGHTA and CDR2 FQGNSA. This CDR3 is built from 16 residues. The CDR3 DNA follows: TGTGCCAGCAGCCGGCGGGGGAGGTCTCCCTCCTACGAGCAGTACTTC. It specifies CASSRRGRSPSYEQYF.

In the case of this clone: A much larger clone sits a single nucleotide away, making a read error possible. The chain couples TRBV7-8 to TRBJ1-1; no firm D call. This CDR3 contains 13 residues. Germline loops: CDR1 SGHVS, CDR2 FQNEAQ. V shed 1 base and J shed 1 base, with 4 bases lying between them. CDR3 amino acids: CASSLDKNTEAFF. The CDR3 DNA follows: TGTGCCAGCAGCTTAGATAAGAACACTGAAGCTTTCTTT.

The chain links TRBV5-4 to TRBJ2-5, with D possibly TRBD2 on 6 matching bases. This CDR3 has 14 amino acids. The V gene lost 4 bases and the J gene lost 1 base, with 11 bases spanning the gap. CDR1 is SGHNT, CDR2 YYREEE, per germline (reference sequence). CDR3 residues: CASSRDLSQETQYF. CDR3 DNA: TGTGCCAGCAGCAGGGACTTATCCCAAGAGACCCAGTACTTC.

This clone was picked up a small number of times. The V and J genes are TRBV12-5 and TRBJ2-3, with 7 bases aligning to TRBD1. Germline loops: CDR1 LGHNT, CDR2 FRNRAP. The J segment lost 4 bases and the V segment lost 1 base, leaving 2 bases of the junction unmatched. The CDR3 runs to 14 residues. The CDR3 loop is CASGLAQGADTQYF. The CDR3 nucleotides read TGTGCTAGTGGTTTGGCCCAGGGGGCAGATACGCAGTATTTT.

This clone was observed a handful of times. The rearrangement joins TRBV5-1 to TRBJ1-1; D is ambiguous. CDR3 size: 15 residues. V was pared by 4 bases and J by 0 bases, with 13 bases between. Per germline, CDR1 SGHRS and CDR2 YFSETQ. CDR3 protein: CASSIAETMNTEAFF. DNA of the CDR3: TGCGCCAGCAGCATTGCGGAGACCATGAACACTGAAGCTTTCTTT. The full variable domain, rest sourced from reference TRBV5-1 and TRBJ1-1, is KAGVTQTPRYLIKTRGQQVTLSCSPISGHRSVSWYQQTPGQGLQFLFEYFSETQRNKGNFPGRFSGRQFSNSRSEMNVSTLELGDSALYLCASSIAETMNTEAFFGQGTRLTVV.

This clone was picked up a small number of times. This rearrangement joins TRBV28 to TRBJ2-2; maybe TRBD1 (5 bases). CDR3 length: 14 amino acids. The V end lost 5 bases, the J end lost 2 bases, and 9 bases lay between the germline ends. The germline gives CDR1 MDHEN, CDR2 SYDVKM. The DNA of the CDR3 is TGTGCCAGCAGTATCCAGGGTAACACCGGGGAGCTGTTTTTT. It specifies CASSIQGNTGELFF.

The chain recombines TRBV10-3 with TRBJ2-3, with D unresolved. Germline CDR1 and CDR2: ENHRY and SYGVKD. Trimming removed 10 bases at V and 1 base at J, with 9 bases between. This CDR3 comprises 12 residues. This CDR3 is CATLSGTDTQYF. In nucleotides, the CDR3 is TGTGCCACCCTTTCGGGCACAGATACGCAGTATTTT.

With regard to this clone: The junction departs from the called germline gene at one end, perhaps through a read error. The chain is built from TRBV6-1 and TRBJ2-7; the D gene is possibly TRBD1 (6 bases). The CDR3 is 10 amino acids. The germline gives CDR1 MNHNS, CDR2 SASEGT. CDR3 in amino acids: CASSEEGHLF. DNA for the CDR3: TGTGCCAGCAGTGAAGAGGGACACCTCTTC.

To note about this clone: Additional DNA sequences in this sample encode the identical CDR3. The CDR3 loop reads CASSPPGADTQYF. DNA for the CDR3: TGTGCCAGCTCACCACCTGGCGCAGATACGCAGTATTTT. The chain combines TRBV18 with TRBJ2-3; D unresolved. The V end lost 0 bases, the J end lost 4 bases, and 5 bases lay between the germline ends. Germline CDR1 KGHSH, CDR2 LQKENI. This CDR3 is 13 amino acids long.

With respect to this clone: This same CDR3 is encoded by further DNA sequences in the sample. Here the CDR3 DNA reads TGTGCCAGCAGCTTAGACAGGGTCTATGGCTACACCTTC. Its translation is CASSLDRVYGYTF. This chain uses TRBV7-9 with TRBJ1-2; a weak D match, TRBD1 (6 bases). Looked up from germline, CDR1 is SEHNR and CDR2 is FQNEAQ (reference sequence). With 1 base removed from V and 4 bases from J, the gap between germline ends came to 7 bases. The CDR3 contains 13 residues.

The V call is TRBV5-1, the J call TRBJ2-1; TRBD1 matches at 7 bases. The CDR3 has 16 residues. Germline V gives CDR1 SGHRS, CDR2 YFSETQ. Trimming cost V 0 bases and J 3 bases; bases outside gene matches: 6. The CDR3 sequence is CASSLGGQVHYNEQFF. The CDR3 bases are TGCGCCAGCAGCTTGGGAGGACAGGTTCACTACAATGAGCAGTTCTTC.

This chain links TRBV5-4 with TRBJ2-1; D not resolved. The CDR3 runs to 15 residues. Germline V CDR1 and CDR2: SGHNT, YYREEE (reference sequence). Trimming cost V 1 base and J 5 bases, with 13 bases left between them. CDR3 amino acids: CASSLRRVGDNEQFF. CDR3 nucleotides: TGTGCCAGCAGCTTGCGAAGGGTTGGGGACAATGAGCAGTTCTTC.